This T cell receptor (beta chain) was recovered during a study of cytomegalovirus exposure and HLA in healthy donors. Whole-study context: The 110 or so validation repertoires were produced on the same platform as the 700 or so repertoires of the first cohort. This was reported in a later analysis.

Note on this clone: The antigen is unknown.

Clones were read by immunoSEQ multiplex PCR, and TCRdb kept only the in-frame ones, dropping some. Here the sample spans 220,000 or so clones, about nine tenths being singletons. General study results and limits: Subsequent analysis showed first-cohort TCR clusters tending to co-occur in approximately 120 validation repertoires.

The V gene's germline CDR1 is SGHRS and CDR2 YFSETQ. The CDR3 has 13 residues. Trimming took off 2 bases at V and 6 bases at J, with 11 bases between the two ends. The donors belonged to the roughly 120-subject validation cohort, separate from the approximately 700-subject first cohort. Sequencing was done on a sample of PBMCs. This sequence was found in a woman under 30 in good health and CMV-seronegative. The chain combines TRBV5-1 with TRBJ1-1; no reliable D call. The CDR3 DNA follows: TGCGCCAGCAGCTTTAATAGCCGTGCTGAAGCTTTCTTT. Translation: CASSFNSRAEAFF.